This T cell receptor beta chain was sequenced in a study of graft-versus-host responses after intestinal transplantation. Study overall: Multivisceral, liver-intestinal, or isolated intestinal grafts went to recipients. Recipients uniformly received anti-thymocyte globulin induction, followed by tacrolimus and steroids for around 3 years.

This clone occurred once. The repertoire was sequenced with immunoSEQ multiplex PCR; TCRdb's copy has only in-frame clones and lacks some. The sample records about 97,000 clones, approximately 92% being singletons. The V gene's germline CDR1 is SEHNR and CDR2 FQNEAQ (reference sequence). The CDR3 loop spans 13 amino acids. The V end was cut by 2 bases, the J end by 8 bases, with 12 bases between. This chain connects TRBV7-9 to TRBJ1-1, with D possibly being TRBD1 (6 bases). The clonotype was recovered from a human patient who received an intestinal transplant, so some T cells may come from the graft donor. The sample here was PBMCs, taken 450 to 460 days after intestinal transplant. CDR3 nucleotide sequence: TGTGCCAGCAGCTTAAGGGGGACACTAGAAGCTTTCTTT. Amino acids: CASSLRGTLEAFF.